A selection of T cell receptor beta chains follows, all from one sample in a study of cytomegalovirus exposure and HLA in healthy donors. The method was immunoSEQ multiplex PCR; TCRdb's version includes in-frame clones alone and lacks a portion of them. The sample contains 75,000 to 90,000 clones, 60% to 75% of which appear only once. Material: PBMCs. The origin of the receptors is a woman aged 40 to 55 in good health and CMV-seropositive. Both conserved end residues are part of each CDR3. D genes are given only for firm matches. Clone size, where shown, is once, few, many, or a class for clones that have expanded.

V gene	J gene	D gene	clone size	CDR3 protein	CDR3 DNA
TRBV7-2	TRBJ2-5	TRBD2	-	CASSLGMLAGGQETQYF	TGTGCCAGCAGCTTAGGGATGCTAGCGGGAGGGCAAGAGACCCAGTACTTC
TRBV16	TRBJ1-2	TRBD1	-	CASSLMTQGANGYTF	TGTGCCAGCAGCCTGATGACGCAGGGGGCTAATGGCTACACCTTC
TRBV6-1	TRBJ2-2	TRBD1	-	CASAPGQGAGELFF	TGTGCCAGCGCCCCGGGACAGGGGGCCGGGGAGCTGTTTTTT
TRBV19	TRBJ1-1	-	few	CASGLGIGTEAFF	TGTGCCAGTGGCCTCGGGATAGGGACTGAAGCTTTCTTT
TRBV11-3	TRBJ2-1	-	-	CASSQGGPNEQFF	TGTGCCAGCAGTCAAGGGGGTCCCAATGAGCAGTTCTTC
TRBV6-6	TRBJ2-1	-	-	CASNQQGGPSYNEQFF	TGTGCCAGCAACCAACAGGGGGGGCCCTCCTACAATGAGCAGTTCTTC
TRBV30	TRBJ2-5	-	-	CAWGNGGVSQYF	TGTGCCTGGGGCAACGGGGGAGTGTCGCAGTACTTC
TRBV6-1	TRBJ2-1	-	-	CASRQVTYNEQFF	TGTGCCAGCAGGCAGGTTACCTACAATGAGCAGTTCTTC
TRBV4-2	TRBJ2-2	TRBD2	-	CASSQELAGGTNTGELFF	TGTGCCAGCAGCCAAGAGCTAGCGGGGGGGACGAACACCGGGGAGCTGTTTTTT
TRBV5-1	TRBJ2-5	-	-	CASSLDTEVYSRTQYF	TGCGCCAGCAGCTTGGATACGGAAGTTTACAGTCGGACCCAGTACTTC
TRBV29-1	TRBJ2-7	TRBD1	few	CSVEDLGDRDSYEQYF	TGCAGCGTTGAAGATCTTGGGGACAGGGACTCCTACGAGCAGTACTTC
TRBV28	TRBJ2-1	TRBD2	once	CASGPQRTSGSSNEQFF	TGTGCCAGCGGTCCGCAAAGAACTAGCGGGAGTTCGAATGAGCAGTTCTTC
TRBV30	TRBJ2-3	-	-	CAWSVSWGADTQYF	TGTGCCTGGAGTGTATCCTGGGGCGCAGATACGCAGTATTTT
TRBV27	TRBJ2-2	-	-	CASSLTGLTGELFF	TGTGCCAGCAGCTTAACAGGGTTAACCGGGGAGCTGTTTTTT
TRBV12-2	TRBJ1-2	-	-	CASRRDRGRGLDGYPF	TGTGCAAGTCGTCGGGACAGGGGGAGAGGTCTTGATGGCTACCCCTTC
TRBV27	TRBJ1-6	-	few	CASRAHASPLHF	TGTGCCAGCAGGGCCCACGCCTCACCCCTCCACTTT
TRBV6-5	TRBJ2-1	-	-	CASRERLVNEQFF	TGTGCCAGCAGAGAGAGACTAGTGAATGAGCAGTTCTTC
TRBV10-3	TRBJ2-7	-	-	CAIRGAFYEQYF	TGTGCCATCAGGGGGGCTTTTTACGAGCAGTACTTC
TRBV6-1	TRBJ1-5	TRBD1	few	CASSSGTGRLQPQHF	TGTGCCAGCAGTTCCGGGACAGGGAGACTTCAGCCCCAGCATTTT
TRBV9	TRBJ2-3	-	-	CASSVENRETDTQYF	TGTGCCAGCAGCGTAGAAAACAGGGAAACAGATACGCAGTATTTT
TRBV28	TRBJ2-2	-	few	CASIRGTTTGELFF	TGTGCCAGCATTCGAGGTACTACCACCGGGGAGCTGTTTTTT
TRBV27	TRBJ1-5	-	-	CASSRGQNSNQPQHF	TGTGCCAGCAGTCGAGGACAGAATAGCAATCAGCCCCAGCATTTT
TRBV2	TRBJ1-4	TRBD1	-	CASSESSGQGRLFF	TGTGCCAGCAGTGAAAGCAGTGGACAGGGCCGACTGTTTTTT
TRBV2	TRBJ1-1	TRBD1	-	CASSVRRGLTEAFF	TGTGCCAGCAGTGTTCGGAGGGGGCTAACTGAAGCTTTCTTT
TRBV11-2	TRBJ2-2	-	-	CATGGLAQNTGELFF	TGTGCCACAGGAGGGCTAGCGCAGAACACCGGGGAGCTGTTTTTT
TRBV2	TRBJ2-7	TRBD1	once	CASTGTGGFYEQYF	TGTGCCAGCACTGGGACAGGGGGCTTTTACGAGCAGTACTTC
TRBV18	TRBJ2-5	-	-	CASSPTGPPQETQYF	TGTGCCAGCTCACCAACAGGGCCGCCTCAAGAGACCCAGTACTTC
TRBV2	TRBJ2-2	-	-	CASSRLRGNTGELFF	TGTGCCAGCAGCCGCCTCAGGGGGAACACCGGGGAGCTGTTTTTT
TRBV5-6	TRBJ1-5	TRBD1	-	CASNRDRDSFVIYQPQHF	TGTGCCAGCAACCGAGACCGGGACAGCTTCGTCATCTATCAGCCCCAGCATTTT